The clone carrying this TCR beta chain was counted a few times. Antigen specificity is unknown. TCRdb re-called the reads with MiXCR, one entry per CDR3 protein. The sample lists 400,000 to 550,000 distinct CDR3 sequences; around 11% were seen once. The sample comes from a study of T cell repertoires in cytomegalovirus infection. Study details: Based on public TCR beta signatures, there were indications of CMV infection and of a matching HLA type. General observations from the study: Identification of carriers of CMV plus the relevant HLA was performed using cumulative public TCR beta family frequency. HLA-C-restricted CMV-specific TCR beta clonotypes were dominant in the ex vivo response.

CDR1 and CDR2 from the germline V gene are SQVTM and ANQGSEA. The CDR3 sequence is 12 residues long. Between the trimmed V and J ends, which lost 4 bases and 2 bases, there was a span of 9 bases. The gene calls are TRBV29-1 and TRBJ2-7; D might be TRBD1 (5 bases). This receptor was obtained from a human donor in good health (CMV status not recorded). Some clones in this sample may be carry-over from other donors' samples. The sample taken for sequencing was PBMCs. The CDR3 DNA reads TGCAGCGTTGGAAGGGGCACCTACGAGCAGTACTTC. As protein: CSVGRGTYEQYF.